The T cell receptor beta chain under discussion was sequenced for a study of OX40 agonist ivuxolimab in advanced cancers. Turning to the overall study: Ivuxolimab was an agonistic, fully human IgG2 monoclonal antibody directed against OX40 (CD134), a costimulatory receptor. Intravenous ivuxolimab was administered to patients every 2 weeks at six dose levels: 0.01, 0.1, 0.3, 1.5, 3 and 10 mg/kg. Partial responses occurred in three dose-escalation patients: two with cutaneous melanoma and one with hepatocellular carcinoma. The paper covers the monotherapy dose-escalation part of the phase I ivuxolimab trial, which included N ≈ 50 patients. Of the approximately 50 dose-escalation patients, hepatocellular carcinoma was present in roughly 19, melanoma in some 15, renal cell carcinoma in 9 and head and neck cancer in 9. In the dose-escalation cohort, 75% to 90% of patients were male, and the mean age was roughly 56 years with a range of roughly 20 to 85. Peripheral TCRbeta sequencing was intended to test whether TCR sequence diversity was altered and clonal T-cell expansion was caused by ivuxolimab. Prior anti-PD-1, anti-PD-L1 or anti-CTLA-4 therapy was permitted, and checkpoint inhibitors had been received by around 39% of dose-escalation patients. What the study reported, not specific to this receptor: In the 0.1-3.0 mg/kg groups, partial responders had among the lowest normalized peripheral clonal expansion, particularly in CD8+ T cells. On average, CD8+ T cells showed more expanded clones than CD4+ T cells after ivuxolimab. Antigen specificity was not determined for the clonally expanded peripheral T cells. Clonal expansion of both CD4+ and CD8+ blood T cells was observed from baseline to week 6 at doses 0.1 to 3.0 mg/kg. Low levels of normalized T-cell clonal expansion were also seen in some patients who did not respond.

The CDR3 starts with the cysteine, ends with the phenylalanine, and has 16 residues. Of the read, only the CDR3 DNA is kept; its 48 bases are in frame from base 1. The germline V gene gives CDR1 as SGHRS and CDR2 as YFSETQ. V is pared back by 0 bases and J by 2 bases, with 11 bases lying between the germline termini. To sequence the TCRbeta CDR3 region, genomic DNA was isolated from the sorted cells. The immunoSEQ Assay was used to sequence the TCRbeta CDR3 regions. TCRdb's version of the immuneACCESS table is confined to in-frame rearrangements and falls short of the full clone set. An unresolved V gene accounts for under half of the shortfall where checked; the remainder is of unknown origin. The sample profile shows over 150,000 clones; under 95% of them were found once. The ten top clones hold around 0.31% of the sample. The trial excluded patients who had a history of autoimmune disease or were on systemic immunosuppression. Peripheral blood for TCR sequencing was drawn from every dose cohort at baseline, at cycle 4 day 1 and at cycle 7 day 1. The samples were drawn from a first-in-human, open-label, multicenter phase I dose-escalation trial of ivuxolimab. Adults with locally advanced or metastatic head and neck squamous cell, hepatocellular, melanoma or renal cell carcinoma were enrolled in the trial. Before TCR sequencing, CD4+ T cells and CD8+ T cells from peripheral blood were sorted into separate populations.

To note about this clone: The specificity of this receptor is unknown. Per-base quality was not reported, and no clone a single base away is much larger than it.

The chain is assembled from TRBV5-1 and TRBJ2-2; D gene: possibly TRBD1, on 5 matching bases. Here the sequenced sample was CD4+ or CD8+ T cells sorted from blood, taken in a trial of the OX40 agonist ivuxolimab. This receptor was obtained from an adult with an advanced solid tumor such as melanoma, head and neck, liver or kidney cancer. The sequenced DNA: TGCGCCAGCAGCTTGGTTGCAGGGCCCAACACCGGGGAGCTGTTTTTT. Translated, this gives CASSLVAGPNTGELFF.